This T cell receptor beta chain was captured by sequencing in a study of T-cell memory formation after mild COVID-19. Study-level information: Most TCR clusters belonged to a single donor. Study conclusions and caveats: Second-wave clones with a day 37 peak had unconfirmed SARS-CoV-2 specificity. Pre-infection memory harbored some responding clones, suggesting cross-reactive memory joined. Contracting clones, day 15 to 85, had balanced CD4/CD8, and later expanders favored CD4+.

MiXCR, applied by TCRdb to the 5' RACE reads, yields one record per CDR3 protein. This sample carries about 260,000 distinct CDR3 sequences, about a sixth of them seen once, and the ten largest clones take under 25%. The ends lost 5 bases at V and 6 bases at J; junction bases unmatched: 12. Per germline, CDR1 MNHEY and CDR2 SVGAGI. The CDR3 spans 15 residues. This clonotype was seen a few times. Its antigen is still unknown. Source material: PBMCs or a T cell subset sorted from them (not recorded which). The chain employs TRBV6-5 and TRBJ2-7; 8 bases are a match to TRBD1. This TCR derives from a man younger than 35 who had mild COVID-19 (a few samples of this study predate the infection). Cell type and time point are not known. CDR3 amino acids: CASSLTGTGFSEQYF. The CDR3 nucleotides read TGTGCCAGCAGTCTCACCGGGACAGGTTTCTCCGAGCAGTACTTC.